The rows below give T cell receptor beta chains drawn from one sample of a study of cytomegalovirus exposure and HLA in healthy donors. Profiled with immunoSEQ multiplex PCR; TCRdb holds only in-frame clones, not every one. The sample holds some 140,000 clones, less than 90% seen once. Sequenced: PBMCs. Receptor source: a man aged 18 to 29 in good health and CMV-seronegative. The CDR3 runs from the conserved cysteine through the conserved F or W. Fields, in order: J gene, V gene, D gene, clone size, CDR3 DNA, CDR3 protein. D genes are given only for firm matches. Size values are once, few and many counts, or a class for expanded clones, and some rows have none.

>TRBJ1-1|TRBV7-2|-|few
TGTGCCAGCAGTATCACAGGGTTCACCGGAGCTTTCTTT
CASSITGFTGAFF
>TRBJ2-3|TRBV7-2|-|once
TGTGCCAGCAGCTTAGTTTGGGGGGGCACAGATACGCAGTATTTT
CASSLVWGGTDTQYF
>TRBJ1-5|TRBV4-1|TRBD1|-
TGCGCCAGCAGCCAAGGCGTTACAGGGGTCCAGCCCCAGCATTTT
CASSQGVTGVQPQHF
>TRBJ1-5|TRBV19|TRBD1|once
TGTGCCAGTAGTATACAACCCGGGACAGGTTACAATCAGCCCCAGCATTTT
CASSIQPGTGYNQPQHF
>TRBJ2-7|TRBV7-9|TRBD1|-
TGTGCCAGCAGCTCACCCGGACAGGGTCGCGAGCAGTACTTC
CASSSPGQGREQYF
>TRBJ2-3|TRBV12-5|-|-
TGTGCTAGTGGCGTCGTCCTAAGCACAGATACGCAGTATTTT
CASGVVLSTDTQYF
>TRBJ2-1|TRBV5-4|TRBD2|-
TGTGCCAGCAGCAGACTAGCGGGAGCCTACAATGAGCAGTTCTTC
CASSRLAGAYNEQFF
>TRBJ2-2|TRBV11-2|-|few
TGTGCCAGCAGCTTTGAGGTTCCGCACACCGGGGAGCTGTTTTTT
CASSFEVPHTGELFF
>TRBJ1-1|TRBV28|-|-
TGTGCCAGCAGTTTATTCAGGGGGAACACTGAAGCTTTCTTT
CASSLFRGNTEAFF
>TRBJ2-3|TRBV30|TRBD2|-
TGTGCCTGGAGTCCCGGCGGGAGGAGGGCAGATACGCAGTATTTT
CAWSPGGRRADTQYF
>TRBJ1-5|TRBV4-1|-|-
TGCGCCAGCAGCCTCTTCAGGGAGGACAGCAATCAGCCCCAGCATTTT
CASSLFREDSNQPQHF
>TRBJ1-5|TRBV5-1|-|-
TGCGCCAGCAGCTTGCAGGGGAATCAGCCCCAGCATTTT
CASSLQGNQPQHF
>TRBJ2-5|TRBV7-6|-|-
TGTGCCAGCAGCTTAAGGACTATAAGGGAGACCCAGTACTTC
CASSLRTIRETQYF
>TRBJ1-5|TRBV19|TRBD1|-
TGTGCCAGTAGTATGTCTCCAGGGGGAAATCAGCCCCAGCATTTT
CASSMSPGGNQPQHF
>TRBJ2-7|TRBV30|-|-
TGTGCCTGGACCCCCAGTCCGAGACAGACGTACGAGCAGTACTTC
CAWTPSPRQTYEQYF
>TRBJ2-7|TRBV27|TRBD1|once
TGTGCCAGCAGTTTATCGACGGGACAGGTAACCTACGAGCAGTACTTC
CASSLSTGQVTYEQYF
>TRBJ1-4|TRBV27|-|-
TGTGCCAGCAGTTTATCGATAGAATGGCCCCGCGGGGTTACTGGTGAAAAACTGTTTTTT
CASSLSIEWPRGVTGEKLFF
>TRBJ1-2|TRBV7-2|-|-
TGTGCCAGCAGCTTAGGACAGGTCTCGCGGAGTGGCTACACCTTC
CASSLGQVSRSGYTF
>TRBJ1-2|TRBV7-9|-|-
TGTGCCAGCAGCTTAGCGGAGGAACAATGGGGCTACACCTTC
CASSLAEEQWGYTF
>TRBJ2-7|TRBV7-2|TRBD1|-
TGTGCCAGCAGCCGACAGGGAACTCCGTCCTACGAGCAGTACTTC
CASSRQGTPSYEQYF
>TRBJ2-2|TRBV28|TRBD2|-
TGTGCCAGCAGTTTTAGCGGGAGGGGCCGGGAGCTGTTTTTT
CASSFSGRGRELFF
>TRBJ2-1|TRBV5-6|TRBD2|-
TGTGCCAGCAGCCCCTGGGGTCTAGCGGGAGGAATTGAGCAGTTCTTC
CASSPWGLAGGIEQFF
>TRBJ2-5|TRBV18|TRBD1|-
TGTGCCAGCTCACCGCCGGGACAGGGATCCCTGACCCAGTACTTC
CASSPPGQGSLTQYF
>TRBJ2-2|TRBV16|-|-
TGTGCCAGCAGCCAATTGGCAGATTACACCGGGGAGCTGTTTTTT
CASSQLADYTGELFF
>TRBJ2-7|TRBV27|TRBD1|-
TGTGCCAGCAGCCTCCTCGGACAGGTCTACGAGCAGTACTTC
CASSLLGQVYEQYF
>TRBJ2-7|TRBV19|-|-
TGTGCCAGTAGTGTAGACGGGTACGAGCAGTACTTC
CASSVDGYEQYF
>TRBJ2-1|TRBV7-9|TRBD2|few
TGTGCCAGCAGCCCGGCGACTAGCGGGACCTACAATGAGCAGTTCTTC
CASSPATSGTYNEQFF
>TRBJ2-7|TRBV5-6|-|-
TGTGCCAGCAGCTTGGGGGATTGGGGGCGCGGGCAGTACTTC
CASSLGDWGRGQYF
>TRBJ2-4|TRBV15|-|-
TGTGCCACGTTGGACAGTAGAAACATTCAGTACTTC
CATLDSRNIQYF
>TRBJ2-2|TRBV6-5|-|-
TGTGCCAGCAGTGTACCGGGACTCGACACCGGGGAGCTGTTTTTT
CASSVPGLDTGELFF
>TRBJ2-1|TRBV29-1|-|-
TGCAGCGTTGAAGATCTCCGTTCGGGCAGGGGAAACTACAATGAGCAGTTCTTC
CSVEDLRSGRGNYNEQFF
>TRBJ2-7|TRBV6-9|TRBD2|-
TGTGCCAGCAGCGGGACTAGCGCTTACGAGCAGTACTTC
CASSGTSAYEQYF
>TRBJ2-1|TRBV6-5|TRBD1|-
TGTGCCAGCAGTTGGCGACAGGGGTCCAATGAGCAGTTCTTC
CASSWRQGSNEQFF
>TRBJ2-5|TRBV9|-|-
TGTGCCAGCAGCGTAGGGGGGGGCGGGAGCACAAGCGAGACCCAGTACTTC
CASSVGGGGSTSETQYF
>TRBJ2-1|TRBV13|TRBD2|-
TGTGCCAGCAGCCGACAAGTAGCGGGGGGATACAATGAGCAGTTCTTC
CASSRQVAGGYNEQFF
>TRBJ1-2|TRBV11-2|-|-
TGTGCCAGCAGCTTAGTGGGAGGAGGGTATGGCTACACCTTC
CASSLVGGGYGYTF
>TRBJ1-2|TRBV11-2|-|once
TGTGCCAGCAGCTTACCCCGGGAGAGTGGCTATGGCTACACCTTC
CASSLPRESGYGYTF
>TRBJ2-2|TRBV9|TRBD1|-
TGTGCCAGCAGCGACCCCGGGACAGGGGGCGCCGGGGAGCTGTTTTTT
CASSDPGTGGAGELFF
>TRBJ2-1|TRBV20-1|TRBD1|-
TGCAGTGCCAACAGGGGGAATGAGCAGTTCTTC
CSANRGNEQFF
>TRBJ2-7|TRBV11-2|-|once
TGTGCCAGCAGCTTATCGGGCTACGAGCAGTACTTC
CASSLSGYEQYF